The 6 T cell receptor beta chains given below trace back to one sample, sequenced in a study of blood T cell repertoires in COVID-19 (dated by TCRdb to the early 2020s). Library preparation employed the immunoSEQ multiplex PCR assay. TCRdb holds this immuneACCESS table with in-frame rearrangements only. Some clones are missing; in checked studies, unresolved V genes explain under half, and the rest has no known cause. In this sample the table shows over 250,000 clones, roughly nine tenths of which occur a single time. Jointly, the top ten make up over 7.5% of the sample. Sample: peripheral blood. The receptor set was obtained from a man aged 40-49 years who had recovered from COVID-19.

The CDR3 nucleotides are TGTGCCAGCAGTGTAGGCAGGGGGTTCTCTGGAAACACCATATATTTT. Amino acids: CASSVGRGFSGNTIYF. The chain combines TRBV2 with TRBJ1-3; 7 positions agree with TRBD1. Trimming at V came to 4 bases and at J to 0 bases, leaving 6 bases not matched to a gene. Germline CDR1 is SNHLY and CDR2 is FYNNEI. This CDR3 comprises 16 residues. Looking up the rest from reference TRBV2 and TRBJ1-3 gives the full variable domain: EPEVTQTPSHQVTQMGQEVILRCVPISNHLYFYWYRQILGQKVEFLVSFYNNEISEKSEIFDDQFSVERPDGSNFTLKIRSTKLEDSAMYFCASSVGRGFSGNTIYFGEGSWLTVV.

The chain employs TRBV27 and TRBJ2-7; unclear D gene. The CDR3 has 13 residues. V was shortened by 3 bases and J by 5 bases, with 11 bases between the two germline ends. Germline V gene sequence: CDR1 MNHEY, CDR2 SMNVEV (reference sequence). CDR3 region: CASSFRSLHEQYF. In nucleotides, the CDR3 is TGTGCCAGCAGTTTTCGGAGTCTCCACGAGCAGTACTTC.

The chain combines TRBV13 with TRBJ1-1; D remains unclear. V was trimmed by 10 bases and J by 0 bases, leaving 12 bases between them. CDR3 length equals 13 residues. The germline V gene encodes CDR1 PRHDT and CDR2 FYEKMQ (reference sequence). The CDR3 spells CAITPTLNTEAFF. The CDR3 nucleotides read TGTGCCATCACGCCCACACTGAACACTGAAGCTTTCTTT.

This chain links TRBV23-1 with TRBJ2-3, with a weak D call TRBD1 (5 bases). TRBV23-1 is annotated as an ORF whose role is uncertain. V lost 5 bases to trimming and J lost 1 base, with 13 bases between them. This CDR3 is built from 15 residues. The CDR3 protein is CASSLLLQGTDTQYF. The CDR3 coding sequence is TGCGCCAGCAGTTTACTCCTACAGGGCACAGATACGCAGTATTTT.

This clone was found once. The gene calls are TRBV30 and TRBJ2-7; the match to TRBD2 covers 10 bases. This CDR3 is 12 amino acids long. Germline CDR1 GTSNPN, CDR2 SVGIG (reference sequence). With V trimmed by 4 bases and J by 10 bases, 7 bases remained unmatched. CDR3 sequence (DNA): TGTGCCTGGACTAGCGGGAGTCGAGGACAGTACTTC. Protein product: CAWTSGSRGQYF.

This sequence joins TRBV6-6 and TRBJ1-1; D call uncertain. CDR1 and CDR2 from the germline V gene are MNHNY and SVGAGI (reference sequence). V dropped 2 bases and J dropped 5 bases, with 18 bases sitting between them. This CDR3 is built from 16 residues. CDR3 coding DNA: TGTGCCAGCAGTTACCCCAAACAGAAGATTAGAACTGAAGCTTTCTTT. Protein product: CASSYPKQKIRTEAFF.